One and the same sample provided the 20 T cell receptor beta chains below, sequenced in a study of tumor-infiltrating lymphocytes in primary liver carcinoma (dated by TCRdb to about 2017). Without any cell sorting, total RNA and DNA were co-extracted from about 21-30 mg of bulk tissue using the AllPrep DNA/RNA mini kit. Sequencing used an Illumina HiSeq 2500. A constant-region primer and ProtoScript II reverse transcriptase were used to reverse-transcribe TCRbeta-specific cDNA from approximately 500 ng total RNA. Three nested multiplex PCR rounds, following a slightly modified ARM-PCR procedure, were used to build the TCRbeta libraries. Each of the first two PCR rounds ran for roughly 9 cycles and used multiplex TRBV1-TRBV30 forward primers together with a Cbeta reverse primer. The public reads were run again by TCRdb, first through fastp at Q25 and then through MiXCR, and only productive beta chains were kept. Rows merge per CDR3 protein into single entries with the most common DNA and genes. The sample yields approximately 99,000 distinct CDR3 sequences; around two thirds were counted once. The ten largest clones represent 7.5% to 10% of the sample.

Specimen: liver tumor tissue from sampling region 5. Taken with the paper, the label for cell subset or site translates to: tumor region T5, tumor centre. These receptors were taken from a woman aged 60-75 years with primary liver carcinoma and hepatitis B virus infection.

This clonotype was seen at least ten times. The V call is TRBV28, the J call TRBJ2-1, with 8 bases lining up with TRBD1. J lost 7 bases, V lost 10 bases, and 12 bases had no gene match. The CDR3 length is 14 residues. The germline V gene has CDR1 MDHEN and CDR2 SYDVKM. Written as DNA, the CDR3 is TGTGCCACTATACCGGGGACAGGACGGAATGAGCAGTTCTTC. Its protein is CATIPGTGRNEQFF.

The chain joins TRBV6-2 or TRBV6-3 to TRBJ2-1, with D maybe TRBD2 (5 bases). The CDR3 has 16 amino acids. The germline gives CDR1 MNHEY, CDR2 SVGEGT. V was pared by 1 base and J by 6 bases, with 16 bases between. CDR3 sequence reads: CASSYWLAGVGNEQFF. In DNA form, the CDR3 reads TGTGCCAGCAGTTACTGGCTAGCAGGAGTGGGCAATGAGCAGTTCTTC.

To note about this clonotype: No conserved phenylalanine or tryptophan is present at the end of the CDR3, so a read error is the likely explanation. It is unclear where the CDR3 begins or ends on the DNA, so no DNA is shown, and the CDR3 is as TCRdb lists it. The rearrangement uses TRBV11-2 and TRBJ2-2; the DNA was not used to check the table's D call, TRBD2. The CDR3 spans 15 residues, counting both ends. Germline V gene sequence: CDR1 SGHAT, CDR2 FQNNGV. The chain's CDR3 is CASSLRVTSAGELFY.

With respect to this clonotype: Likely a read error: the CDR3 ends without its conserved phenylalanine or tryptophan. The genes are TRBV5-5 and TRBJ1-5; the D gene is possibly TRBD1 (5 bases). The V and J ends lost 3 bases and 10 bases respectively, with 14 bases between them. There are 13 residues in the CDR3. Germline CDR1 is SGHKS and CDR2 is YYEKEE (reference sequence). The CDR3 region has the DNA TGTGCCAGCAGCTCCCAGGGCGTGCAACCCCAGCATTGT. Amino acid sequence: CASSSQGVQPQHC.

This clonotype was observed at least ten times. A much larger clone lies a single base off, so this may be a read error. The J gene is TRBJ2-5, the V gene TRBV11-2, with 7 nucleotides matching TRBD1. The germline CDR1 and CDR2 sequences are SGHAT and FQNNGV. The CDR3 sequence is 13 residues long. The CDR3 reads CAGSLQGLETQYF. The CDR3 DNA reads as TGTGCCGGCAGCTTACAGGGGCTAGAGACCCAGTACTTC.

Only a few counts were recorded for this clonotype. The rearrangement uses TRBV30 and TRBJ2-7, with 11 positions matching TRBD2. V shed 0 bases, J shed 6 bases, and the junction held 7 bases outside the gene matches. Germline V CDR1 and CDR2: GTSNPN, SVGIG (reference sequence). The CDR3 has 15 amino acids. The CDR3 spells CAWSVQWLAGGEQYF. CDR3 DNA sequence: TGTGCCTGGAGTGTACAGTGGCTAGCGGGAGGCGAGCAGTACTTC.

With respect to this clonotype: A read error may produce the germline difference seen at one junction end. The gene calls are TRBV11-3 and TRBJ2-7, with D possibly called TRBD1 or TRBD2 (6 bases each). CDR1 and CDR2 (germline): SGHNT, YENEEA. CDR3 length: 15 amino acids. The CDR3 is CASSPGMGGNYVQYF. The CDR3 DNA follows: TGTGCCAGCAGCCCCGGGATGGGGGGCAACTACGTGCAGTACTTC.

This chain joins TRBV7-2 and TRBJ1-2; D uncertain. This CDR3 comprises 15 residues. In germline, CDR1 is SGHTA, CDR2 FQGNSA. Trimming removed 1 base from V and 4 bases from J, with 13 bases in between. The DNA of the CDR3 is TGTGCCAGCAGCTTAGGGCCCGGGCAGGCCTATGGCTACACCTTC. Amino acids: CASSLGPGQAYGYTF.

This sequence joins TRBV28 and TRBJ2-7; 13 bases are shared with TRBD2. Germline CDR1 and CDR2: MDHEN and SYDVKM. This CDR3 has 19 amino acids. Trimming removed 6 bases from V and 4 bases from J; junction bases left unmatched: 18. CDR3 bases: TGTGCCAGCAGATCACCTCCCGGGACTAGCGGGATTATCGGGTACGAGCAGTACTTC. Protein sequence: CASRSPPGTSGIIGYEQYF.

A note on this clonotype: Given a much more abundant clone one base away, this may be a read error. This sequence joins TRBV5-1 and TRBJ2-7, with unresolved D. This CDR3 is built from 13 residues. CDR1 is SGHRS, CDR2 YFSETQ, per germline. This CDR3 is CSSSFVGTSEQYF. CDR3 nucleotide sequence: TGCTCCAGCAGCTTTGTAGGAACCTCCGAGCAGTACTTC.

With respect to this clonotype: Given a much more abundant clone one base away, this may be a read error. The CDR3 region has the DNA TGTGCCTGCAGGAAGTTTTGGACAGGGGGGGAAGAGACCCAGTACTTC. Encoded protein: CACRKFWTGGEETQYF. The chain employs TRBV6-1 and TRBJ2-5; TRBD1 matches at 10 bases. Germline assignment: CDR1 MNHNS and CDR2 SASEGT. This CDR3 is 16 amino acids long.

Regarding this clonotype: Its ends do not fully match the called genes, so a read error is possible. V usage is TRBV11-2 and J usage is TRBJ1-3; 7 bases are shared with TRBD1. Germline CDR1 and CDR2: SGHAT and FQNNGV. The CDR3 covers 16 residues. The CDR3 region has the DNA TGTGTCAGCAGCAACGACAGGGTAACCCCTGGAAACACCATATATTTT. The encoded protein is CVSSNDRVTPGNTIYF.

Remarks on this clonotype: A single base separates this from a much larger clone, so it may be a read error. V is TRBV20-1 and J is TRBJ2-3, with 9 bases lining up with TRBD2. V lost 0 bases to trimming and J lost 5 bases; unmatched junction nucleotides: 9. The CDR3 length is 16 residues. Germline lookup yields CDR1 DFQATT and CDR2 SNEGSKA (reference sequence). The CDR3 loop reads CSARDPAGGGIDTQYF. DNA for the CDR3: TGCAGTGCTAGAGATCCCGCGGGAGGGGGCATAGATACGCAGTATTTT.

As to this clonotype: No conserved phenylalanine or tryptophan ends this CDR3, so it is likely a read error. The genes are TRBV28 and TRBJ1-1; 8 nucleotides agree with TRBD1. This CDR3 region has 14 residues. The V gene's germline CDR1 is MDHEN and CDR2 SYDVKM. V was pared by 8 bases and J by 2 bases, with 7 bases of the junction left unmatched. CDR3 DNA: TGTGCCAGCTGTTGGGGACAGGCTAACACTGAAGCTTTCTAT. As protein: CASCWGQANTEAFY.

Concerning this clonotype: A read error may explain this, as a much larger clone is one base away. The gene calls are TRBV6-1 and TRBJ2-1; D not certain. Germline V CDR1 and CDR2: MNHNS, SASEGT. V was pared by 7 bases and J by 10 bases, with 8 bases between. There are 10 residues in the CDR3. CDR3 loop: CASMYGEQFF. In DNA, the CDR3 is TGTGCCAGCATGTACGGGGAGCAGTTCTTC.

The chain couples TRBV30 to TRBJ2-7; D gene ambiguous. Trimming left V 0 bases short and J 3 bases short, with 18 bases between. The germline gives CDR1 GTSNPN, CDR2 SVGIG (reference sequence). This CDR3 comprises 16 residues. CDR3 in DNA: TGTGCCTGGAGTGTCGGAAGCTTGAGAGGTAGCTACGAGCAGTACTTC. This codes for CAWSVGSLRGSYEQYF. Full variable domain (rest looked up from reference TRBV30 and TRBJ2-7): SQTIHQWPATLVQPVGSPLSLECTVEGTSNPNLYWYRQAAGRGLQLLFYSVGIGQISSEVPQNLSASRPQDRQFILSSKKLLLSDSGFYLCAWSVGSLRGSYEQYFGPGTRLTVT.

A note on this clonotype: Relative to the germline gene, one junction end is altered; a read error may explain this. This chain links TRBV4-2 with TRBJ2-1, with D possibly matching TRBD2 (5 bases). The CDR3 runs to 17 residues. Germline V lookup: CDR1 LGHNA, CDR2 YNFKEQ. CDR3 DNA sequence: TGTGCCAACAGCCAAGAGGGTGGTAGAGGTACCAACAATGAGCAGTTCTTC. The encoded protein is CANSQEGGRGTNNEQFF.

A note on this clonotype: The CDR3 does not end in the conserved phenylalanine or tryptophan, so this is likely a read error. It is unclear where the CDR3 begins or ends on the DNA, so no DNA is shown, and the CDR3 is as TCRdb lists it. The V gene is TRBV6-1, the J gene TRBJ2-1. 13 amino acids form the CDR3, both terminal residues included. Germline CDR1 is MNHNS and CDR2 is SASEGT. The CDR3 sequence: CASSELRWNEQSL.

On this clonotype itself: Given a much more abundant clone one base away, this may be a read error. The gene calls are TRBV21-1 and TRBJ2-2; the table's D call, TRBD1, was not checked against the DNA. TRBV21-1 is recorded as a pseudogene. This CDR3 contains 16 residues. The CDR3 region has the DNA TGTGCCAGCAGCAAAGCATGGCCAGGGATTTTGCGGGAGCTGTTTTTT. This encodes CASSKAWPGILRELFF.

In regard to this clonotype: A read error is likely, as this CDR3 ends without the conserved phenylalanine or tryptophan. This chain connects TRBV11-3 to TRBJ2-1; a possible D gene is TRBD2 (7 bases). Germline V CDR1 and CDR2: SGHNT, YENEEA. The CDR3 runs 17 residues. Trimming removed 4 bases from V and 9 bases from J, with 25 bases in between. The CDR3 is CASSSRGARTMGSEQFS. As DNA, the CDR3 is TGTGCCAGCAGCTCCCGGGGGGCGCGAACCATGGGCAGTGAGCAGTTCTCC.